This T cell receptor (beta chain) emerged from a study of T cell responses to AZD1222 COVID-19 vaccine. Notes on the study in general: Unmutated variant regions reportedly attract nearly half of all spike-specific TCRs. Only six individuals given AZD1222 were seropositive at baseline. Clonal diversity was possibly underestimated; the donors were predominantly white British and more often female. Spike was spanned by vaccine-associated CD4 TCRs, which were dominant at 160-218 and 743-854.

Comment on this clone: Its cognate antigen is unknown.

Data came from immunoSEQ multiplex PCR; TCRdb stores just in-frame clones and leaves some out. The sample shows 130,000 to 150,000 clones, about nine tenths of them seen only once. The specimen comprised peripheral blood, sampled 28 days after the second AZD1222 dose. The TCR sequence derives from an adult who received the AZD1222 COVID-19 vaccine.

CDR3 in amino acids: CASSVPSRMRYYGYTF. CDR3 sequence (DNA): TGTGCCAGTAGTGTACCCTCGAGGATGAGGTACTATGGCTACACCTTC. The V call is TRBV19, the J call TRBJ1-2; unclear D gene. The V end lost 5 bases, the J end lost 3 bases, and 19 bases lay between the germline ends. In germline, CDR1 is LNHDA, CDR2 SQIVND (reference sequence). This CDR3 has 16 residues.